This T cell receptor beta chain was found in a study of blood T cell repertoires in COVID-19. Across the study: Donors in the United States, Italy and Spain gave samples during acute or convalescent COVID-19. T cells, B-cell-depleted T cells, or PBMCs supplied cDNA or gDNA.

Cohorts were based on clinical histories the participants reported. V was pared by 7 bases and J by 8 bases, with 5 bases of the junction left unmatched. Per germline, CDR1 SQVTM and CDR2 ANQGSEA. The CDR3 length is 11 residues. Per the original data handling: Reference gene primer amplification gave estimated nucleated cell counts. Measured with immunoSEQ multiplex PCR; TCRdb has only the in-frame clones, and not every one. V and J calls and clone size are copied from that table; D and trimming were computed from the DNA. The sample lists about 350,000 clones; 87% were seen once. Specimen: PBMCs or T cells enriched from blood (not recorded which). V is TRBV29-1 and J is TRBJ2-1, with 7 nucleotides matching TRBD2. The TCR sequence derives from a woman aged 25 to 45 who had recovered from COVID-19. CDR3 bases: TGCAGCGAGAGTAGCGGGTATGAGCAGTTCTTC. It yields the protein CSESSGYEQFF.